These T cell receptor beta chains were read from a single sample in a study of cytomegalovirus exposure and HLA in healthy donors. Sequencing was performed with immunoSEQ multiplex PCR; in TCRdb, only in-frame clones are kept and a portion is missing. The table lists under 150,000 clones, 80% to 85% of them singletons. The sequenced sample consisted of PBMCs. These receptor sequences come from a man between 18 and 29 years old in good health and CMV-seronegative. CDR3s include the opening cysteine and the closing phenylalanine or tryptophan. D genes are given only for firm matches. Expanded clones get a size class; other rows say once, few or many, or leave the size out.

>TRBV5-1|-|TRBJ1-2|-
CASSLYLSSGYTF
TGCGCCAGCAGCTTGTATCTCAGTTCAGGCTACACCTTC
>TRBV6-4|-|TRBJ2-1|TRBD1
CASSEEGAGVKNEQFF
TGTGCCAGCAGTGAAGAGGGGGCAGGTGTAAAGAATGAGCAGTTCTTC
>TRBV7-9|few|TRBJ2-7|TRBD1
CASSPRTGLGYEQYF
TGTGCCAGCAGCCCTAGGACAGGGCTAGGATACGAGCAGTACTTC
>TRBV7-2|few|TRBJ2-2|TRBD1
CASSLGQGRTGELFF
TGTGCCAGCAGCTTGGGACAGGGTAGGACCGGGGAGCTGTTTTTT
>TRBV18|-|TRBJ2-7|TRBD1
CASSPRDSSYEQYF
TGTGCCAGCTCACCTCGGGACAGTTCCTACGAGCAGTACTTC
>TRBV5-1|-|TRBJ2-2|-
CASSSDSNTGELFF
TGCGCCAGCAGCTCAGACAGTAACACCGGGGAGCTGTTTTTT
>TRBV5-1|-|TRBJ1-4|-
CASSLGDRTGLRTNEKLFF
TGCGCCAGCAGCTTGGGGGACCGAACAGGGCTCAGAACTAATGAAAAACTGTTTTTT
>TRBV4-2|-|TRBJ2-3|TRBD2
CASSQGTSGGGTDTQYF
TGTGCCAGCAGCCAAGGTACTAGCGGGGGAGGCACAGATACGCAGTATTTT
>TRBV9|few|TRBJ1-1|TRBD1
CASRPGQGGMNTEAFF
TGTGCCAGCAGACCTGGACAGGGAGGGATGAACACTGAAGCTTTCTTT
>TRBV29-1|once|TRBJ1-5|-
CSVSSSDGRSYSNQPQHF
TGCAGCGTTAGCTCTAGTGACGGAAGGAGTTATAGCAATCAGCCCCAGCATTTT
>TRBV5-6|-|TRBJ1-1|-
CASSLAGLTEAFF
TGTGCCAGCAGCTTGGCTGGGCTGACTGAAGCTTTCTTT